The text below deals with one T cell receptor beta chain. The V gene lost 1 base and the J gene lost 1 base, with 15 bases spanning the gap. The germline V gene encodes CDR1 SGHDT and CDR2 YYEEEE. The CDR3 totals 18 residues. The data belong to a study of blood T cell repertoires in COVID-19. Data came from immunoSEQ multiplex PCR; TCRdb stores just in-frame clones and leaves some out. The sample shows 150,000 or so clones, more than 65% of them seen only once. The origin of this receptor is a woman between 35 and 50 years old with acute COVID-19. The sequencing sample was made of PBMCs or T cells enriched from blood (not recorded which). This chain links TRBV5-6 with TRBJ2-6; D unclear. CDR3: CASSLRRWALSGANVLTF. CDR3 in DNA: TGTGCCAGCAGCTTGCGTAGGTGGGCGCTTTCTGGGGCCAACGTCCTGACTTTC.